A selection of T cell receptor beta chains follows, all from one sample in a study of CD8 T cells in Susac syndrome. TCRdb reprocessed the immunoSEQ multiplex PCR reads via MiXCR and lists one record per CDR3 protein. Among around 71,000 distinct CDR3 sequences, 93% were seen once, and the ten largest hold around 0.15%. The source material was CD4+ T cells from PBMCs. These receptors were taken from a human donor with Susac syndrome. CDR3s include the opening cysteine and the closing phenylalanine or tryptophan. D genes are given only for firm matches. Some rows mark clone size as missing; the rest say once, few, many or name a class of expanded clone.

clone size	J gene	CDR3 length	V gene	D gene	CDR3 DNA	CDR3 protein
.	TRBJ2-7	14	TRBV6-5	.	TGTGCCAGCAGTTATTTAGGGGGTCGCTACGAGCAGTACTTC	CASSYLGGRYEQYF
.	TRBJ1-1	13	TRBV2	.	TGTGCCAGCAACCTTTACATGAACACTGAAGCTTTCTTT	CASNLYMNTEAFF
once	TRBJ1-6	14	TRBV24-1	.	TGTGCCACCAGTGATTCTCGGACCAATTCACCCCTCCACTTT	CATSDSRTNSPLHF
.	TRBJ2-5	15	TRBV6-1	.	TGTGCCAGCAGCTCTTTTGGACTGTATCAAGAGACCCAGTACTTC	CASSSFGLYQETQYF
.	TRBJ2-3	14	TRBV15	.	TGTGCCACCAGCAGAGGGGGGATGACAGATACGCAGTATTTT	CATSRGGMTDTQYF
once	TRBJ2-1	13	TRBV19	.	TGTGCCAGTAGTCGAGATTTTTTCGGAGAGCAGTTCTTC	CASSRDFFGEQFF
.	TRBJ2-7	12	TRBV6-2/TRBV6-3	.	TGTGCCAGCAGTTACTCTGACTACGAGCAGTACTTC	CASSYSDYEQYF
.	TRBJ2-7	14	TRBV7-2	.	TGTGCCAGCAGCTTAGCTAAGGAGTCCTACGAGCAGTACTTC	CASSLAKESYEQYF
.	TRBJ2-2	14	TRBV7-3	TRBD2	TGTGCCAGCAGCTGGGCGGGGGATACCGGGGAGCTGTTTTTT	CASSWAGDTGELFF
.	TRBJ1-2	13	TRBV11-2	.	TGTGCCAGCAGCTTAAGGACAAACTATGGCTACACCTTC	CASSLRTNYGYTF
.	TRBJ2-7	11	TRBV19	.	TGTGCCAGTAGGACAGAGGGGACCGCGTACTTC	CASRTEGTAYF
.	TRBJ1-1	15	TRBV7-3	.	TGTGCCAGCAGCCCATGGGGCAGGGGAGTTTCTGAAGCTTTCTTT	CASSPWGRGVSEAFF
.	TRBJ2-7	13	TRBV24-1	TRBD1	TGTGCCACCCAGAGGACAGGGACTTACGAGCAGTACTTC	CATQRTGTYEQYF
.	TRBJ2-3	16	TRBV23-1	.	TGCGCCAGCAGTCAAATAGGGGCAGGGCTCACAGATACGCAGTATTTT	CASSQIGAGLTDTQYF
once	TRBJ2-7	16	TRBV5-5	.	TGTGCCAGCAGCTTGGCAGCGGGACAGGTCAACTACGAGCAGTACTTC	CASSLAAGQVNYEQYF
.	TRBJ2-2	15	TRBV9	TRBD1	TGTGCCAGCAGCCCGGGACAGGATGTAACCGGGGAGCTGTTTTTT	CASSPGQDVTGELFF
.	TRBJ1-2	12	TRBV6-2/TRBV6-3	.	TGTGCCTGCAGTTACTCTGGGGGGATCTACACCTTC	CACSYSGGIYTF
.	TRBJ2-5	16	TRBV7-9	.	TGTGCCAGCAGCTTAGGCGCCGTACAGATCCAAGAGACCCAGTACTTC	CASSLGAVQIQETQYF
once	TRBJ2-3	16	TRBV7-2	TRBD2	TGTGCCAGCAGCTTATGGGGGGGACGTAGCACAGATACGCAGTATTTT	CASSLWGGRSTDTQYF
.	TRBJ1-4	15	TRBV5-4	.	TGTGCCAGCAGCAGTGACAGGTCAATTAATGAAAAACTGTTTTTT	CASSSDRSINEKLFF
.	TRBJ2-5	15	TRBV5-1	.	TGCGCCAGCAGCTTGCAGGAGGTCAATACGGGGACCCAGTACTTC	CASSLQEVNTGTQYF
.	TRBJ2-3	19	TRBV9	.	TGTGCCAGCAGCGCCCGGGACCGACGCCTTCCCACTAGCACAGATACGCAGTATTTT	CASSARDRRLPTSTDTQYF
.	TRBJ1-1	16	TRBV20-1	TRBD1	TGCAGTGCCCCCACCGGGACAGGGGCTCTGTTCACTGAAGCTTTCTTT	CSAPTGTGALFTEAFF
.	TRBJ2-1	16	TRBV18	TRBD2	TGTGCCAGCTCACCTCAGAGAACGGGGGGGACGAATGAGCAGTTCTTC	CASSPQRTGGTNEQFF
.	TRBJ1-5	14	TRBV24-1	.	TGTGCCACCAGTGATACGGCAGCTAGGGAGCCCCAGCATTTT	CATSDTAAREPQHF
.	TRBJ1-5	14	TRBV12-3/TRBV12-4	TRBD1	TGTGCCAGCAGTACGACAGGGGTAAATCAGCCCCAGCATTTT	CASSTTGVNQPQHF
.	TRBJ1-6	15	TRBV30	.	TGTGCCTGGACCCCGGTTGGCAGGGCGAATTCACCCCTCCACTTT	CAWTPVGRANSPLHF
once	TRBJ2-3	14	TRBV28	.	TGTGCCAGCAGTTTTGGGGAAAGCACAGATACGCAGTATTTT	CASSFGESTDTQYF
.	TRBJ1-5	14	TRBV5-1	.	TGCGCCAGCAGGGAGGGAACATCCAATCAGCCCCAGCATTTT	CASREGTSNQPQHF
.	TRBJ2-1	17	TRBV15	.	.	CATSSQEIWGMGSMLFF
.	TRBJ2-7	14	TRBV6-5	TRBD1	TGTGCCAGCAGTTTCTCGGGGACAGGGTTTCATAAGTACTTC	CASSFSGTGFHKYF
.	TRBJ2-1	17	TRBV5-1	TRBD2	TGCGCCAGCAGCCCCGGGACTAGCGGGGCCCTAGACAATGAGCAGTTCTTC	CASSPGTSGALDNEQFF
.	TRBJ1-1	14	TRBV9	.	TGTGCCAGCAGCTTCTCCAGCCAGAACACTGAAGCTTTCTTT	CASSFSSQNTEAFF
.	TRBJ2-7	14	TRBV28	.	TGTGCCAGCACCCCTGAGGGGCAATCCTACGAGCAGTACTTC	CASTPEGQSYEQYF
.	TRBJ1-6	16	TRBV6-6	.	TGTGCCAGCAGCCCAGGGCCAAGGGGGAACAATTCACCCCTCCACTTT	CASSPGPRGNNSPLHF
.	TRBJ2-2	15	TRBV7-2	.	.	CASSLDDRRAGELFF
.	TRBJ1-1	15	TRBV7-2	.	TGTGCCAGCAGCTTAGCCGGAAATTCGGGGACTGAAGCTTTCTTT	CASSLAGNSGTEAFF
few	TRBJ2-7	14	TRBV23-1	TRBD2	TGCGCCAGCAACCCGGGGGGGGGATCCTACGAGCAGTACTTC	CASNPGGGSYEQYF
.	TRBJ1-2	14	TRBV18	.	TGTGCCAGCTCACCCCGGCTTGAGGCGGATGGCTACACCTTC	CASSPRLEADGYTF
.	TRBJ1-1	14	TRBV7-9	.	TGTGCCAGCAGCTTCGACCTTCTACAGGGTACAGCTTTCTTT	CASSFDLLQGTAFF
.	TRBJ2-5	13	TRBV7-2	.	TGTGCCAGCAGCCCAAGACAGGTGGAGACCCAGTACTTC	CASSPRQVETQYF
.	TRBJ2-3	13	TRBV18	.	TGTGCCAGCTCACCACGAGCCACAGATACGCAGTATTTT	CASSPRATDTQYF
.	TRBJ1-1	14	TRBV7-2	.	TGTGCCAGCAGCTTAGTGTCCAGGGCTACTGAAGCTTTCTTT	CASSLVSRATEAFF
.	TRBJ2-3	16	TRBV6-2/TRBV6-3	.	TGTGCCAGCAGTTACGAGGCGGGACTGAACACAGATACGCAGTATTTT	CASSYEAGLNTDTQYF
.	TRBJ2-5	14	TRBV5-1	TRBD2	TGCGCCAGCAGCTCTTGGACTAGCCAAGAGACCCAGTACTTC	CASSSWTSQETQYF
.	TRBJ2-5	17	TRBV4-2	TRBD1	TGTGCCAGCAGCCATCCCAGGGGGATGGCGGCCCAAGAGACCCAGTACTTC	CASSHPRGMAAQETQYF
.	TRBJ2-5	14	TRBV3-1	TRBD1	TGTGCCAGCAGCCGCCACAGGGGGCCAGAGACCCAGTACTTC	CASSRHRGPETQYF
.	TRBJ2-1	14	TRBV9	.	TGTGCCAGCAGCGTCCTCGACAGAGACAATGAGCAGTTCTTC	CASSVLDRDNEQFF